This TCR beta chain was retrieved from a study of shared clonotypes between healthy human individuals. Study-level results: In contrast to clonotypes shared by all four donors, non-shared clonotypes had lower generation probabilities.

Deletions cut 8 bases from V and 9 bases from J, with 17 bases between. The CDR3 length is 13 residues. Germline V gene lookup returns CDR1 MNHEY and CDR2 SMNVEV (reference sequence). Positive CCR7 selection of CD45RO-negative cells yielded the naive CD8 cells, and terminally differentiated effector memory CD45RA+ cells were excluded. Comment on this clone: The antigen is unknown.

An assay was performed, and its level was deep. TCRdb keeps only in-frame clones here, not all; method: immunoSEQ multiplex PCR. The table includes under 700,000 clones, approximately 95% detected once. The origin of this receptor is a woman aged 25-40 years in good health. Sequences were obtained from naive CD8+ T cells sorted from blood. The chain links TRBV27 to TRBJ1-5; D is perhaps TRBD1 (5 bases). The CDR3 reads CASGGLQGRPQHF. The CDR3 bases are TGTGCCAGCGGCGGATTGCAGGGCCGGCCCCAGCATTTT.